These T cell receptor beta chains were read from a single sample in a study of shared clonotypes between healthy human individuals. Here immunoSEQ multiplex PCR was the method, and the copy in TCRdb shows in-frame clones only, minus some. This table has around 510,000 clones, around 96% appearing once. The sample comprised naive CD4+ T cells sorted from blood. The receptors come from a woman aged 25 to 39 in good health. The CDR3 runs from the conserved cysteine through the conserved F or W. Fields, in order: CDR3 DNA, CDR3 protein, CDR3 length, D gene, J gene, clone size, V gene. D genes are given only for firm matches. Clone sizes are given selectively: once, few, many, or a class where the clone is expanded.

DNA: TGTGCCAGCAGTCCCGACATATACTACGAGCAGTACTTC
CDR3: CASSPDIYYEQYF
length: 13
D: -
J: TRBJ2-7
size: -
V: TRBV27

DNA: TGTGCCTGGATTCCGGGCGGGAAAATCTCCTACAATGAGCAGTTCTTC
CDR3: CAWIPGGKISYNEQFF
length: 16
D: -
J: TRBJ2-1
size: -
V: TRBV30

DNA: TGTGCCAGCAGTACGACAGGTGAAGCTTTCTTT
CDR3: CASSTTGEAFF
length: 11
D: -
J: TRBJ1-1
size: -
V: TRBV6-5

DNA: TGTGCCAGCAGTTACGGTTTAACAGGGGGAATCAGCGGGCAGTACTTC
CDR3: CASSYGLTGGISGQYF
length: 16
D: TRBD1
J: TRBJ2-7
size: -
V: TRBV6-5

DNA: TGTGCCAGCAGTGAATCGTCTGGGGGTAACTATGGCTACACCTTC
CDR3: CASSESSGGNYGYTF
length: 15
D: -
J: TRBJ1-2
size: -
V: TRBV6-1

DNA: TGTGCCAGCAGCTTTATAGGACAGATCAATCAGCCCCAGCATTTT
CDR3: CASSFIGQINQPQHF
length: 15
D: -
J: TRBJ1-5
size: -
V: TRBV7-2

DNA: TGTGCCAGCAGCCCATCGCGGGTTGGCGAGCAGTACTTC
CDR3: CASSPSRVGEQYF
length: 13
D: -
J: TRBJ2-7
size: -
V: TRBV13

DNA: TGTGCCAGCAGTTCCCTTCAACTCGGACTAGCGGGAGTGGGAGAGCAGTACTTC
CDR3: CASSSLQLGLAGVGEQYF
length: 18
D: TRBD2
J: TRBJ2-7
size: once
V: TRBV2

DNA: TGTGCCAGCAGTGAAGACATTTACTCTGGAAACACCATATATTTT
CDR3: CASSEDIYSGNTIYF
length: 15
D: -
J: TRBJ1-3
size: -
V: TRBV25-1

DNA: TGTGCCAGGGGGATTGGGTCCCATTCTCACTACGAGCAGTACTTC
CDR3: CARGIGSHSHYEQYF
length: 15
D: -
J: TRBJ2-7
size: -
V: TRBV11-2

DNA: TGCAGCGTTGAAGATCATAAAGGAACCGAGCGAAACACCATATATTTT
CDR3: CSVEDHKGTERNTIYF
length: 16
D: -
J: TRBJ1-3
size: once
V: TRBV29-1

DNA: TGCGCCAGCAGCTTGACCGGGACAGGGAATTCACCCCTCCACTTT
CDR3: CASSLTGTGNSPLHF
length: 15
D: TRBD1
J: TRBJ1-6
size: -
V: TRBV5-1

DNA: TGTGCCTGGAGTGGGACTAGCGGGAGCTCCTACGAGCAGTACTTC
CDR3: CAWSGTSGSSYEQYF
length: 15
D: TRBD2
J: TRBJ2-7
size: -
V: TRBV30

DNA: TGTGCCAGCAGCCAAGGGATGGGGGGGTCCTACGAGCAGTACTTC
CDR3: CASSQGMGGSYEQYF
length: 15
D: TRBD2
J: TRBJ2-7
size: -
V: TRBV7-2

DNA: TGTGCCAGCAGCTTCCTCGACAGCACAGATACGCAGTATTTT
CDR3: CASSFLDSTDTQYF
length: 14
D: -
J: TRBJ2-3
size: -
V: TRBV7-9

DNA: TGTGCCAGCAGCTCCCTTGGGGGGAGGAAAGAGACCCAGTACTTC
CDR3: CASSSLGGRKETQYF
length: 15
D: -
J: TRBJ2-5
size: -
V: TRBV13

DNA: TGTGCCAGCAGCTTGGTGACAGGGCGGACTGAAGCTTTCTTT
CDR3: CASSLVTGRTEAFF
length: 14
D: TRBD1
J: TRBJ1-1
size: -
V: TRBV7-2

DNA: TGCGCCAGCAGCAAGGGCGCGTCTGGAAACACCATATATTTT
CDR3: CASSKGASGNTIYF
length: 14
D: -
J: TRBJ1-3
size: once
V: TRBV5-1

DNA: TGTGCCAGCACGGACAGGGACACTGAAGCTTTCTTT
CDR3: CASTDRDTEAFF
length: 12
D: TRBD1
J: TRBJ1-1
size: -
V: TRBV28